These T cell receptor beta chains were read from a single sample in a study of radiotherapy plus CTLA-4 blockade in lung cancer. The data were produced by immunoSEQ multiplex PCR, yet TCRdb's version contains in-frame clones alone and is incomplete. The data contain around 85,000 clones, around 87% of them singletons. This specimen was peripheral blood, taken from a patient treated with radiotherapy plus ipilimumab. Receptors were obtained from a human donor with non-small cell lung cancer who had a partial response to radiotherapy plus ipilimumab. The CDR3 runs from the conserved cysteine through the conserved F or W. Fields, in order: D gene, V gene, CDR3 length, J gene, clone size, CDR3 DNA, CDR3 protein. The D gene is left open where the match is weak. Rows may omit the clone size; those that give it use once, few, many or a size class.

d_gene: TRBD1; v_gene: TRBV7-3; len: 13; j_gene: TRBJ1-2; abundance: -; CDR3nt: TGTGCCAGCAGCCAGGACAGGGAGAATGGCTACACCTTC; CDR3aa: CASSQDRENGYTF
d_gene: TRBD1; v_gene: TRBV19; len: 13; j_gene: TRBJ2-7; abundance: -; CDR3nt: TGTGCCAGTGGGGTGGGGGACAGCTACGAGCAGTACTTC; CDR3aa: CASGVGDSYEQYF
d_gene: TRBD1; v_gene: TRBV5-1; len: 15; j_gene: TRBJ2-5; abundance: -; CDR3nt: TGCGCCAGCAGCTTTACAGGGGGCAGGGGAGAGACCCAGTACTTC; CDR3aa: CASSFTGGRGETQYF
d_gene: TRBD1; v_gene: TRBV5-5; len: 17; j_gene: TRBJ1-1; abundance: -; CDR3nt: TGTGCCAGCAGCAAACGGCCGGGACAGGCTCTGAACACTGAAGCTTTCTTT; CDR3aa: CASSKRPGQALNTEAFF
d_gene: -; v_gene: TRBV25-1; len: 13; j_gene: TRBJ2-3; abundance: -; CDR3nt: TGTGCCAGCAGTGATCCAGGAGGGGCGACGCAGTATTTT; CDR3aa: CASSDPGGATQYF
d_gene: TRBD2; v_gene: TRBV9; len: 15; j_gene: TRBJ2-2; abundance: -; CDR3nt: TGTGCCAGCAGCCTTACCGGGGGGGGGACCGGGGAGCTGTTTTTT; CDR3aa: CASSLTGGGTGELFF
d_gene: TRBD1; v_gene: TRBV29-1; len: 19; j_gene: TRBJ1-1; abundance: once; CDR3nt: TGCAGCGTTGAGGGCCGACCGGTGAGACAGGGGTTGAGTAACACTGAAGCTTTCTTT; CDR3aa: CSVEGRPVRQGLSNTEAFF
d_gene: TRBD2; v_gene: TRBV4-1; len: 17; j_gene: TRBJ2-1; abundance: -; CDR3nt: TGCGCCAGCAGCCAAATGGAGCTAGCGGGAGGACCCAATGAGCAGTTCTTC; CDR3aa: CASSQMELAGGPNEQFF
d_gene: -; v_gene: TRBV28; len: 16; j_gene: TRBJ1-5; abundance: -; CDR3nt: TGTGCCAGCATTACCTTGAGGGGGTTCAGCAATCAGCCCCAGCATTTT; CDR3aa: CASITLRGFSNQPQHF
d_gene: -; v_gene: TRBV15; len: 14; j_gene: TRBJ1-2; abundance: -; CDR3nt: TGTGCCACCAGAGCGCCCGGGGGGGGTGATGGCTACACCTTC; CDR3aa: CATRAPGGGDGYTF
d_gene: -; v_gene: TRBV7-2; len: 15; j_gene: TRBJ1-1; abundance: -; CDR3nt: TGTGCCAGCAGCCGCCGAGAGGGAACGAACACTGAAGCTTTCTTT; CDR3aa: CASSRREGTNTEAFF
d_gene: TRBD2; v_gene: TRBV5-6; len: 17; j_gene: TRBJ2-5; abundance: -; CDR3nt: TGTGCCAGCAGGGATGGACCTAGCGGGAGCGATGCAGAGACCCAGTACTTC; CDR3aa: CASRDGPSGSDAETQYF
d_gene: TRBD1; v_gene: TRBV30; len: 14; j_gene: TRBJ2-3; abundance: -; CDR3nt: TGTGCCTGGACCGGACAGGGGGCCCCAGATACGCAGTATTTT; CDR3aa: CAWTGQGAPDTQYF
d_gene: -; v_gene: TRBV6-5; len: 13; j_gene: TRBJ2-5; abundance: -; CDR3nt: TGTGCCAGCAGTCGTAGACAGATGGAGACCCAGTACTTC; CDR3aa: CASSRRQMETQYF
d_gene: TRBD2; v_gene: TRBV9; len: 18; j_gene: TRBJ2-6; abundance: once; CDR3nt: TGTGCCAGCAGCGTAGGGGCGGGAGGGCCGGGTGGGGCCAACGTCCTGACTTTC; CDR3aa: CASSVGAGGPGGANVLTF
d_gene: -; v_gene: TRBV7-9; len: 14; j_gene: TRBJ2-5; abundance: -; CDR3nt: TGTGCCAGCAGCTTAGTCTCCCAGAAGGAGACCCAGTACTTC; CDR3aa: CASSLVSQKETQYF
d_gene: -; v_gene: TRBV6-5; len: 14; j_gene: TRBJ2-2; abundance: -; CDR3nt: TGTGCCAGCAGAAGGGGTCCGAACACCGGGGAGCTGTTTTTT; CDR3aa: CASRRGPNTGELFF
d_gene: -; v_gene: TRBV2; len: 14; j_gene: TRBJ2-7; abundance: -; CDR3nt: TGTGCCAGCAGTGAAGGACAGGCATCCTACGAGCAGTACTTC; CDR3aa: CASSEGQASYEQYF
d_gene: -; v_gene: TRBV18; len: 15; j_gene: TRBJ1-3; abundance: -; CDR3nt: TGTGCCAGCTCACACCAAACAGCTCTCCGCGACACCATATATTTT; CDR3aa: CASSHQTALRDTIYF
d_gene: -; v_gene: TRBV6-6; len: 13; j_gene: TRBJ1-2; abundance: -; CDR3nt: TGTGCCAGCAGTTACTCCACAGTGAACGGCTACACCTTC; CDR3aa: CASSYSTVNGYTF
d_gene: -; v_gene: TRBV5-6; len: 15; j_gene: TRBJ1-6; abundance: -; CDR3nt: TGTGCCAGCAACGGGGGGGCGGGGGTAGATTCACCCCTCCACTTT; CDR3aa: CASNGGAGVDSPLHF
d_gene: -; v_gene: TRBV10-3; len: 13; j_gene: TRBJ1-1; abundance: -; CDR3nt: TGTGCCATCAGTGGGGGGGTGAACACTGAAGCTTTCTTT; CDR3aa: CAISGGVNTEAFF
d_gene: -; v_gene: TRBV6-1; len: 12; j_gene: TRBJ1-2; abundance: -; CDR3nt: TGTGCCAGCAGTGAGTCCCTCTATGGCTACACCTTC; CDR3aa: CASSESLYGYTF
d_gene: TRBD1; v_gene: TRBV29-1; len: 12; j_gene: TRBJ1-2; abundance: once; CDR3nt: TGCAGCGTTGGAGGGACAGCCTATGGCTACACCTTC; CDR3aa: CSVGGTAYGYTF
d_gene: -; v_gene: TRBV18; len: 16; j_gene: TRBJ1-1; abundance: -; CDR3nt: TGTGCCAGCTCACCAATGGGCGGGGACTTCGGCACTGAAGCTTTCTTT; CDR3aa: CASSPMGGDFGTEAFF
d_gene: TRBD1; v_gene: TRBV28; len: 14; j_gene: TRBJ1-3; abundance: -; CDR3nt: TGTGCCAGCAGTCTGACAGGGTCTGGAAACACCATATATTTT; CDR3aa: CASSLTGSGNTIYF
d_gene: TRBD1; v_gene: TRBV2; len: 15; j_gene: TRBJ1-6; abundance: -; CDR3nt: TGTGCCAGCAGCGGGACAGGCGTCGAATACTCACCCCTCCACTTT; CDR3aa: CASSGTGVEYSPLHF
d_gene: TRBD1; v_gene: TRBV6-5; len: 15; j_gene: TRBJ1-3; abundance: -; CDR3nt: TGTGCCAGCAGTTATCGGGACAGAGCTGGAAGCACCATATATTTT; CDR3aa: CASSYRDRAGSTIYF
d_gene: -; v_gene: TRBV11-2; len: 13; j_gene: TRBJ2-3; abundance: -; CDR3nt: TGTGCCAGCAGATCGGCAGCCGGGAATACGCAGTATTTT; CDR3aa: CASRSAAGNTQYF
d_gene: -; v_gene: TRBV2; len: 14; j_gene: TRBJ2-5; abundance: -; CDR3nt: TGTGCCAGCAGTGTGGGTGGCGGCCAAGAGACCCAGTACTTC; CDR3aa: CASSVGGGQETQYF
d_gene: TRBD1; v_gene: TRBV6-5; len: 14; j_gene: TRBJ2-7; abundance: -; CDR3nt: TGTGCCAGCAGTTCGGACAGGGGAAAAGGCGAGCAGTACTTC; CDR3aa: CASSSDRGKGEQYF
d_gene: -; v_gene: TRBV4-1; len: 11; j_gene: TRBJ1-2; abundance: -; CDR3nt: TGCGCCAGCGGGGGGGCGATGGGCTACACCTTC; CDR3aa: CASGGAMGYTF
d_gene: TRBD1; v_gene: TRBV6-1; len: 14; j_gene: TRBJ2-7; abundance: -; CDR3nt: TGTGCCAGCAGCCTGGGGGCAGGGGGCTACGAGCAGTACTTC; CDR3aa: CASSLGAGGYEQYF
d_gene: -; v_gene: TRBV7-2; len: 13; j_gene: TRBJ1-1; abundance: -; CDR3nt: TGTGCCAGCAGCTTAGACAGGGCTGCTGAAGCTTTCTTT; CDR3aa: CASSLDRAAEAFF
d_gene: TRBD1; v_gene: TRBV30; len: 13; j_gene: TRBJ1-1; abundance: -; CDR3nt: TGTGCCTGGAGGGGGACAGACTACACTGAAGCTTTCTTT; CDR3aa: CAWRGTDYTEAFF
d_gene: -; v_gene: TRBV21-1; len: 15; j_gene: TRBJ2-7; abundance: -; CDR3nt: TGTGCCAGCACCTACTATCGAGGGTTTAGGTACGAGCAGTACTTC; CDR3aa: CASTYYRGFRYEQYF
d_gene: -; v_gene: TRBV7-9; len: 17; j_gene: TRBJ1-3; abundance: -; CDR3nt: TGTGCCAGCAGCTTGCCCCGTTACAGGGACCCAGGGAACACCATATATTTT; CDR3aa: CASSLPRYRDPGNTIYF
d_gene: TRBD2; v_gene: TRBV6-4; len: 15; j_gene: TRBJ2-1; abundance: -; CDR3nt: TGTGCCAGCAGTAACCCCCGGGGGGGGTACAATGAGCAGTTCTTC; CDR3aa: CASSNPRGGYNEQFF
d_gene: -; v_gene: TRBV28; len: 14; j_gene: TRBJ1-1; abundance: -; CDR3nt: TGTGCCAGCAGTTCGATGGGGGGGTCTGCTGAAGCTTTCTTT; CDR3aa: CASSSMGGSAEAFF